The TCR beta chain described here comes from a study of T-cell reconstitution after alpha-beta-depleted transplantation in children. The CDR3 contains 13 residues. The V gene end was trimmed by 6 bases and the J gene end by 3 bases; junction bases not matched to a gene: 6. CDR1 and CDR2 from the germline V gene are SQVTM and ANQGSEA. Library preparation (for TCRbeta) was performed with unique molecular identifiers. From the PCR reads, TCRdb called clonotypes with MiXCR, one entry per CDR3 protein. In the table there are 450,000 to 600,000 distinct CDR3 sequences, approximately 29% of which are singletons.

The chain employs TRBV29-1 and TRBJ2-7; 9 positions match TRBD2. The TCR was taken from a human donor who donated a stem cell graft to a child with aplastic anemia. Source: PBMCs from the stem cell graft donor, taken from the stem cell graft. CDR3 sequence reads: CSVARREGYEQYF. The CDR3 DNA follows: TGCAGCGTCGCGAGGCGGGAGGGCTACGAGCAGTACTTC.